This passage covers 30 T cell receptor beta chains from one sample sequenced in a study of patients and donors after allogeneic stem cell transplantation. A single record per CDR3 protein comes from TCRdb applying MiXCR to the RT-PCR reads. The top ten clones hold about 6% of a sample with about a million distinct CDR3 sequences, over 15% of them seen once. The sample was blood, either unsorted or a sorted T cell fraction (not recorded which). The receptor set was obtained from a human donor who was either an allogeneic HSCT recipient or a stem cell or donor lymphocyte infusion donor (not recorded which). It is not recorded whose cells these are; they may come from a transplant donor.

This clonotype showed up many times. This chain links TRBV28 with TRBJ2-5; a weak D match, TRBD1 (6 bases). There are 14 residues in the CDR3. The V gene's germline CDR1 is MDHEN and CDR2 SYDVKM. The V gene lost 5 bases and the J gene lost 3 bases, with 13 bases spanning the gap. CDR3 residues: CASSTSGGEETQYF. In DNA, the CDR3 is TGTGCCAGCAGTACCAGTGGGGGCGAAGAGACCCAGTACTTC.

The chain recombines TRBV5-1 with TRBJ2-1; 12 positions match TRBD2. The CDR3 consists of 15 residues. Germline CDR1 and CDR2: SGHRS and YFSETQ. V dropped 0 bases and J dropped 11; count of bases not matched to a gene: 6. CDR3 sequence reads: CASSLGASGRAKQFF. CDR3 bases: TGCGCCAGCAGCTTGGGGGCTAGCGGGAGGGCCAAGCAGTTCTTC.

This clonotype was seen a handful of times. The rearrangement uses TRBV9 and TRBJ2-7, with 8 positions matching TRBD1. V dropped 2 bases and J dropped 7; count of bases not matched to a gene: 11. The CDR3 covers 15 residues. CDR1 and CDR2 from the germline V gene are SGDLS and YYNGEE. CDR3 region: CASSVSADRVEEQYF. Here the CDR3 DNA reads TGTGCCAGCAGCGTCTCTGCGGACAGGGTAGAGGAGCAGTACTTC.

V usage is TRBV6-1 and J usage is TRBJ1-1; 8 bases are shared with TRBD1. This CDR3 contains 15 residues. V gave up 4 bases and J gave up 3 bases; unmatched junction bases: 7. Per germline, CDR1 MNHNS and CDR2 SASEGT. The CDR3 loop is CASSGTGRGDTEAFF. CDR3 in DNA: TGTGCCAGCAGTGGGACAGGGAGGGGGGACACTGAAGCTTTCTTT.

This clonotype has a handful of counts. This chain connects TRBV7-9 to TRBJ2-5; TRBD1 agrees at 7 bases. The CDR3 contains 12 residues. Per the germline V gene, CDR1 is SEHNR and CDR2 is FQNEAQ (reference sequence). V shed 1 base and J 7 bases; nucleotides not matched to a gene: 0. This CDR3 is CASSLGDRTQYF. Written as DNA, the CDR3 is TGTGCCAGCAGCTTAGGGGACAGGACCCAGTACTTC.

V gene TRBV4-2 combines with J gene TRBJ2-5; D unresolved. V lost 0 bases, J lost 2 bases, and 13 bases lay in between. Germline CDR1 LGHNA, CDR2 YNFKEQ. This CDR3 has 16 residues. The CDR3 loop reads CASSQEGFGVQETQYF. CDR3 bases: TGTGCCAGCAGCCAAGAAGGGTTCGGAGTACAAGAGACCCAGTACTTC.

This clonotype has more than one count but fewer than ten. The V gene is TRBV6-5, the J gene TRBJ2-1, with D tentatively TRBD1 (6 bases). Germline lookup yields CDR1 MNHEY and CDR2 SVGAGI. CDR3 size: 15 residues. V was clipped by 2 bases and J by 7 bases, with 15 bases between them. The CDR3 DNA reads as TGTGCCAGCAGTTACAATGCAGGGGTAAGGAATGAGCAGTTCTTC. Protein product: CASSYNAGVRNEQFF.

There are a few counts of this clonotype. The genes are TRBV24-1 and TRBJ1-4; 7 nucleotides agree with TRBD1. Germline trimming cut 2 bases from V and 0 bases from J; bases unmatched to any gene: 8. This CDR3 is built from 18 residues. CDR1 and CDR2 from the germline V gene are KGHDR and SFDVKD. CDR3 amino acids: CATSDSGQTQATNEKLFF. CDR3 nucleotide sequence: TGTGCCACCAGTGATTCGGGACAGACCCAAGCAACTAATGAAAAACTGTTTTTT.

The table lists this clonotype with a few counts. The chain has TRBV2 and TRBJ2-7; 13 bases are a match to TRBD2. V shed 7 bases and J 6 bases; nucleotides not matched to a gene: 6. The CDR3 is made up of 14 amino acids. Germline V gene sequence: CDR1 SNHLY, CDR2 FYNNEI. CDR3 nucleotide sequence: TGTGCCAGCAATGGACTAGCGGGAGTAGGCGAGCAGTACTTC. It yields the protein CASNGLAGVGEQYF.

J is TRBJ2-5 and V is TRBV18, with 11 bases aligning to TRBD2. The CDR3 extends over 16 amino acids. Unmatched junction bases numbered 6, after V lost 3 bases and J lost 3 bases. Germline V gene sequence: CDR1 KGHSH, CDR2 LQKENI. In nucleotides, the CDR3 is TGTGCCAGCTCACCGGAACTAGCGGGAGTTGAAGAGACCCAGTACTTC. Translation gives CASSPELAGVEETQYF.

V is TRBV20-1 and J is TRBJ2-5; TRBD1 matches at 8 bases. The V and J ends lost 4 bases and 1 base, in that order; junction bases with no gene match: 5. The CDR3 totals 14 residues. CDR1 is DFQATT, CDR2 SNEGSKA, per germline (reference sequence). Here the CDR3 DNA reads TGCAGTGCTACTAGGGACAGGCCCCAAGAGACCCAGTACTTC. Its translation: CSATRDRPQETQYF.

The chain carries TRBV12-3 or TRBV12-4 and TRBJ2-1; 10 nucleotides align to TRBD1. Trimming at V came to 6 bases and at J to 7 bases, leaving 9 bases not matched to a gene. The CDR3 consists of 15 residues. The chain's CDR3 is CASSSDRGRENEQFF. CDR3 DNA: TGTGCCAGCAGCTCAGACAGGGGGCGGGAGAATGAGCAGTTCTTC.

This clonotype was seen repeatedly, ten times or more. The V gene is TRBV12-3 or TRBV12-4, the J gene TRBJ1-1; 7 nucleotides agree with TRBD1. The CDR3 is 14 amino acids. Losses at the gene ends were 6 bases for V and 1 base for J; bases not matched to a gene: 5. The CDR3 protein is CASRPGTANTEAFF. CDR3 sequence (DNA): TGTGCCAGCAGGCCAGGGACAGCGAACACTGAAGCTTTCTTT.

Many counts were recorded for this clonotype. The chain uses TRBV5-1 and TRBJ2-2; 9 nucleotides align to TRBD1. V lost 2 bases and J lost 4; bases outside the gene matches: 3. This CDR3 is 15 amino acids long. Germline lookup yields CDR1 SGHRS and CDR2 YFSETQ. Here the CDR3 reads CASSLGQGSTGELFF. The CDR3 nucleotides read TGCGCCAGCAGCTTAGGACAGGGGAGCACCGGGGAGCTGTTTTTT.

The sample holds many counts of this clonotype. V gene TRBV12-3 or TRBV12-4 combines with J gene TRBJ2-7; tentative D call: TRBD2 (6 bases). V lost 2 bases and J 3 bases, leaving 17 bases between the germline ends. The CDR3 consists of 16 residues. CDR3: CASSLSGAKRFYEQYF. The CDR3 nucleotides are TGTGCCAGCAGTTTATCGGGAGCAAAGCGTTTCTACGAGCAGTACTTC.

This chain links TRBV7-2 with TRBJ2-7; weak D call: TRBD1 (6 bases). The germline V gene has CDR1 SGHTA and CDR2 FQGNSA. The CDR3 is 17 residues long. The ends were cut back, 2 bases at V and 1 base at J, with 18 bases in the middle. CDR3 in DNA: TGTGCCAGCAGCTTAATCTCTGGTGGACAGCCATCCTACGAGCAGTACTTC. As protein: CASSLISGGQPSYEQYF. Together with reference TRBV7-2 and TRBJ2-7, the CDR3 gives the full variable domain: GAGVSQSPSNKVTEKGKDVELRCDPISGHTALYWYRQSLGQGLEFLIYFQGNSAPDKSGLPSDRFSAERTGGSVSTLTIQRTQQEDSAVYLCASSLISGGQPSYEQYFGPGTRLTVT.

CDR3: CASSAHGTENTEAFF. CDR3 bases: TGTGCCAGCAGCGCACACGGGACAGAGAACACTGAAGCTTTCTTT. The chain couples TRBV9 to TRBJ1-1; TRBD1 aligns across 7 bases. The CDR3 totals 15 residues. After removal of 3 bases from V and 1 base from J, the junction contained 6 bases not matched to a gene. From germline, CDR1 is SGDLS and CDR2 YYNGEE.

The chain has TRBV5-1 and TRBJ2-7; 7 bases agree with TRBD1. In germline, CDR1 is SGHRS, CDR2 YFSETQ. The junction had 9 bases not matched to a gene; V was cut back by 4 bases and J by 2 bases. The CDR3 extends over 15 amino acids. CDR3 DNA: TGCGCCAGCAGCCTATGGACAGGAAGTACCTACGAGCAGTACTTC. Its translation: CASSLWTGSTYEQYF.

This clonotype was seen a few times. The chain employs TRBV12-3 or TRBV12-4 and TRBJ2-3, with D unclear. CDR3 length equals 14 residues. Trimming pared 6 bases from V and 7 bases from J, leaving 17 bases between. CDR3 coding DNA: TGTGCCAGCAGGATAATACAACCACCCAATACGCAGTATTTT. Encoded protein: CASRIIQPPNTQYF.

The chain recombines TRBV7-2 with TRBJ1-2; weak D call: TRBD1 (5 bases). The CDR3 is 14 amino acids. With 5 bases removed from V and 2 bases from J, the gap between germline ends came to 12 bases. Germline values: CDR1 SGHTA, CDR2 FQGNSA. For the CDR3, the DNA is TGTGCCAGCAGCGGAAGGTGGGGGAACTATGGCTACACCTTC. This codes for CASSGRWGNYGYTF.

This clonotype was counted between two and nine times. This chain uses TRBV9 with TRBJ2-1; TRBD2 matches at 11 bases. Germline trimming cut 4 bases from V and 7 bases from J; bases unmatched to any gene: 10. This CDR3 is 16 amino acids long. Germline assignment: CDR1 SGDLS and CDR2 YYNGEE. This CDR3 is CASSPSLAGDFNEQFF. The CDR3 DNA reads TGTGCCAGCAGCCCCTCACTAGCGGGGGACTTTAATGAGCAGTTCTTC.

With regard to this clonotype: One end of the junction is discordant with germline, which a read error may explain. The V and J genes are TRBV12-3 or TRBV12-4 and TRBJ2-4; 7 bases map to TRBD1. This CDR3 comprises 11 residues. CDR3 in amino acids: CASSSRQGLSF. The CDR3 region has the DNA TGTGCCAGCAGTTCCCGACAGGGTCTTTCCTTC.

The genes are TRBV30 and TRBJ1-5; weak D call: TRBD1 (6 bases). V lost 5 bases, J lost 6 bases, and 14 bases lay in between. This CDR3 spans 13 amino acids. Germline values: CDR1 GTSNPN, CDR2 SVGIG (reference sequence). CDR3 residues: CAWDGTFGQPQHF. The CDR3 DNA is TGTGCCTGGGATGGGACATTCGGTCAGCCCCAGCATTTT.

The V and J genes are TRBV19 and TRBJ2-1; 9 bases line up with TRBD1. There are 12 residues in the CDR3. CDR1 is LNHDA, CDR2 SQIVND, per germline (reference sequence). The V gene end was trimmed by 4 bases and the J gene end by 15 bases; junction bases not matched to a gene: 7. CDR3 in DNA: TGTGCCAGTAGTAGGGCCGGACAGGGGATGTTCTTC. Its protein is CASSRAGQGMFF.

The chain joins TRBV20-1 to TRBJ2-7; TRBD2 matches 16 bases. Germline loops: CDR1 DFQATT, CDR2 SNEGSKA (reference sequence). The CDR3 extends over 16 amino acids. Unmatched junction bases numbered 8, after V lost 3 bases and J lost 6 bases. The CDR3 spells CSASGTSGRAFGEQYF. For the CDR3, the DNA is TGCAGTGCTAGTGGGACTAGCGGGAGGGCATTCGGCGAGCAGTACTTC.

In its sample, this clonotype was seen a few times. The chain recombines TRBV12-3 or TRBV12-4 with TRBJ1-2; D may be TRBD1 (6 bases). Trimming removed 6 bases at V and 8 bases at J, with 13 bases between. CDR3 length: 12 amino acids. The chain's CDR3 is CASRKGVLGYTF. The CDR3 DNA is TGTGCCAGCAGGAAGGGGGTTCTGGGCTACACCTTC.

This clonotype was counted between two and nine times. DNA of the CDR3: TGTGCCAGCAGTTTACCCGGCGTGGAGGACACAGATACGCAGTATTTT. The encoded protein is CASSLPGVEDTDTQYF. This chain connects TRBV12-3 or TRBV12-4 to TRBJ2-3; possible D gene TRBD2, 5 bases. This CDR3 has 16 amino acids. Trimming took off 2 bases at V and 2 bases at J, with 14 bases between the two ends.

This clonotype was observed a few times. This chain uses TRBV5-5 with TRBJ2-7, with D unresolved. The CDR3 covers 13 residues. Trimming cost V 0 bases and J 7 bases, with 11 bases left between them. Germline V gene sequence: CDR1 SGHKS, CDR2 YYEKEE (reference sequence). This CDR3 is CASSLGPTLEQYF. Here the CDR3 DNA reads TGTGCCAGCAGCTTGGGACCGACCCTGGAGCAGTACTTC. Together with reference TRBV5-5 and TRBJ2-7, the CDR3 gives the full variable domain: DAGVTQSPTHLIKTRGQQVTLRCSPISGHKSVSWYQQVLGQGPQFIFQYYEKEERGRGNFPDRFSARQFPNYSSELNVNALLLGDSALYLCASSLGPTLEQYFGPGTRLTVT.

This sequence joins TRBV25-1 and TRBJ2-2; TRBD1 agrees at 9 bases. Germline loops: CDR1 MGHDK, CDR2 SYGVNS. CDR3 size: 15 residues. Trimming removed 8 bases from V and 4 bases from J; junction bases left unmatched: 8. The DNA of the CDR3 is TGTGCCAGCGTACGTGAGACAGGGGGCACCGGGGAGCTGTTTTTT. This translates into CASVRETGGTGELFF.

V is TRBV30 and J is TRBJ2-7; 7 bases line up with TRBD1. Trimming removed 3 bases from V and 2 bases from J; junction bases left unmatched: 4. Germline assignment: CDR1 GTSNPN and CDR2 SVGIG (reference sequence). This CDR3 contains 13 residues. CDR3 nucleotide sequence: TGTGCCTGGAGGTTAGACAGGGCCTACGAGCAGTACTTC. It specifies CAWRLDRAYEQYF.